The T cell receptor (beta chain) under discussion was sequenced for a study of shared clonotypes between healthy human individuals. The donors, healthy adults who were HIV-negative, had experienced no recent acute infections or vaccinations. Produced via immunoSEQ multiplex PCR; TCRdb's table is partial and in-frame only. The sample comprises roughly 2.5 million clones, around 94% of which are singletons, and around 0.15% rests with the top ten. The sequence was obtained from a man between 18 and 35 years old in good health. Sequencing was performed on naive CD4+ T cells sorted from blood. Indicated subset: CD45RA+ positively selected.

CDR3: CASSLRGEQFF. CDR3 DNA sequence: TGTGCCAGCAGCTTGAGGGGGGAGCAGTTCTTC. The gene calls are TRBV5-6 and TRBJ2-1; D is perhaps TRBD1 (6 bases). CDR3 length: 11 residues. Germline CDR1 is SGHDT and CDR2 is YYEEEE. V dropped 1 base and J dropped 10 bases, with 6 bases sitting between them.